The clone carrying this T cell receptor beta chain was seen only once. TCR beta chains were sequenced at survey level with immunoSEQ. Method: immunoSEQ multiplex PCR; TCRdb's copy keeps in-frame clones and lacks some. Of about 68,000 clones listed, about 93% are singletons. CDR1 SNHLY and CDR2 FYNNEI come from the germline V gene. There are 15 residues in the CDR3. The J segment lost 6 bases and the V segment lost 4 bases, leaving 7 bases of the junction unmatched. Sequencing used PBMCs. The rearrangement links TRBV2 to TRBJ2-1; 9 bases agree with TRBD2. This clonotype was obtained from a man aged 35 to 55 with rheumatoid arthritis. The chain's CDR3 is CASSVPSGTPNEQFF. The CDR3 nucleotides are TGTGCCAGCAGTGTCCCTAGCGGGACACCCAATGAGCAGTTCTTC.